One sample yielded the 10 T cell receptor beta chains listed below, sequenced in a study of CD8+CD57+ T cells in acquired aplastic anemia. For CDR3 and TCR beta VDJ profiling, genomic DNA was the template used. TCRdb reanalysed the reads using MiXCR and keeps one entry per CDR3 protein. The sample includes 150,000 to 200,000 distinct CDR3 sequences, 40% to 50% of them seen just once. Sequencing used sorted CD4+, CD8+, or CD8+CD57+ T cells (not recorded which) from PBMCs. These receptors were collected from a human donor in good health.

This clonotype was counted many times. The V call is TRBV20-1, the J call TRBJ2-3; maybe TRBD2 (6 bases). The germline V gene has CDR1 DFQATT and CDR2 SNEGSKA (reference sequence). The germline V and J ends were trimmed by 3 bases and 1 base, with 11 bases remaining between them. The CDR3 spans 14 residues. The CDR3 sequence: CSASEAGGTDTQYF. The CDR3 bases are TGCAGTGCTAGCGAAGCGGGCGGCACAGATACGCAGTATTTT.

This clonotype came up many times. V gene TRBV24-1 combines with J gene TRBJ2-3; TRBD1 matches 11 bases. The CDR3 has 17 residues. Looked up from germline, CDR1 is KGHDR and CDR2 is SFDVKD. J lost 0 bases, V lost 4 bases, and 5 bases had no gene match. CDR3 sequence (DNA): TGTGCCACCAGTGAGCCTGGACAGGGGGCAAGCACAGATACGCAGTATTTT. Translated, it gives CATSEPGQGASTDTQYF.

This clonotype was counted many times. The chain has TRBV12-3 or TRBV12-4 and TRBJ2-1, with 14 bases identical to TRBD2. V dropped 6 bases and J dropped 12; count of bases not matched to a gene: 13. The CDR3 covers 16 residues. In nucleotides, the CDR3 is TGTGCCAGCAGCGCAGGGACTAGCGGGAGTTTGGGTTGGCAGTTCTTC. Amino acid sequence: CASSAGTSGSLGWQFF.

This sequence joins TRBV15 and TRBJ1-3, with 7 bases fitting TRBD1. The CDR3 is 14 amino acids. Germline values: CDR1 LNHNV, CDR2 YYDKDF (reference sequence). With V trimmed by 5 bases and J by 4 bases, 5 bases remained unmatched. CDR3 nucleotide sequence: TGTGCCACCAGCGAAGAGGGACAGGGAAACACCATATATTTT. Translating gives CATSEEGQGNTIYF.

This chain uses TRBV24-1 with TRBJ2-3, with 7 nucleotides matching TRBD2. Losses at the gene ends were 3 bases for V and 3 bases for J; bases not matched to a gene: 2. Germline CDR1 reads KGHDR; CDR2 reads SFDVKD. The CDR3 totals 14 residues. The CDR3 protein is CATSDGGETDTQYF. DNA of the CDR3: TGTGCCACCAGTGATGGGGGGGAGACAGATACGCAGTATTTT.

Ten or more counts support this clonotype. The chain uses TRBV15 and TRBJ2-7; D remains ambiguous. CDR1 is LNHNV, CDR2 YYDKDF, per germline (reference sequence). The CDR3 is made up of 12 amino acids. Trimming left V 1 base short and J 7 bases short, with 8 bases between. Here the CDR3 reads CATSRGGLEQYF. CDR3 sequence (DNA): TGTGCCACCAGCAGAGGGGGATTGGAGCAGTACTTC.

This clonotype was recorded once. The CDR3 region has the DNA TGTGCCAGCAGCTTCCAGGCCCTCACTGGTTCACCCCTCCACTTT. As protein: CASSFQALTGSPLHF. This chain uses TRBV7-9 with TRBJ1-6; D remains ambiguous. Per germline, CDR1 SEHNR and CDR2 FQNEAQ (reference sequence). Trimming stripped 3 bases from V and 9 bases from J, with 15 bases between. This CDR3 region has 15 residues. The variable domain in full, with the rest retrieved from reference TRBV7-9 and TRBJ1-6, is DTGVSQNPRHKITKRGQNVTFRCDPISEHNRLYWYRQTLGQGPEFLTYFQNEAQLEKSRLLSDRFSAERPKGSFSTLEIQRTEQGDSAMYLCASSFQALTGSPLHFGNGTRLTVT.

This clonotype was seen only a few times. V usage is TRBV29-1 and J usage is TRBJ2-3; no firm D call. Deletions cut 3 bases from V and 6 bases from J, with 10 bases between. CDR3 length: 12 residues. Germline CDR1 reads SQVTM; CDR2 reads ANQGSEA. CDR3 DNA sequence: TGCAGCGTTGAGGCGGCGAGGGATACGCAGTATTTT. Translation: CSVEAARDTQYF.

The chain links TRBV2 to TRBJ2-3, with 14 bases lining up with TRBD2. This CDR3 has 15 amino acids. Looked up from germline, CDR1 is SNHLY and CDR2 is FYNNEI. V dropped 8 bases and J dropped 3; count of bases not matched to a gene: 4. The CDR3 is CASGTSGSRTDTQYF. The DNA of the CDR3 is TGTGCCAGCGGGACTAGCGGGAGTCGAACAGATACGCAGTATTTT.

This sequence joins TRBV3-1 and TRBJ2-6; D unresolved. CDR3 length: 15 residues. Deletions cut 3 bases from V and 0 bases from J, with 6 bases between. Germline CDR1 is LGHDT and CDR2 is YNNKEL (reference sequence). The CDR3 loop is CASSHSPSGANVLTF. For the CDR3, the DNA is TGTGCCAGCAGCCACAGCCCCTCTGGGGCCAACGTCCTGACTTTC.